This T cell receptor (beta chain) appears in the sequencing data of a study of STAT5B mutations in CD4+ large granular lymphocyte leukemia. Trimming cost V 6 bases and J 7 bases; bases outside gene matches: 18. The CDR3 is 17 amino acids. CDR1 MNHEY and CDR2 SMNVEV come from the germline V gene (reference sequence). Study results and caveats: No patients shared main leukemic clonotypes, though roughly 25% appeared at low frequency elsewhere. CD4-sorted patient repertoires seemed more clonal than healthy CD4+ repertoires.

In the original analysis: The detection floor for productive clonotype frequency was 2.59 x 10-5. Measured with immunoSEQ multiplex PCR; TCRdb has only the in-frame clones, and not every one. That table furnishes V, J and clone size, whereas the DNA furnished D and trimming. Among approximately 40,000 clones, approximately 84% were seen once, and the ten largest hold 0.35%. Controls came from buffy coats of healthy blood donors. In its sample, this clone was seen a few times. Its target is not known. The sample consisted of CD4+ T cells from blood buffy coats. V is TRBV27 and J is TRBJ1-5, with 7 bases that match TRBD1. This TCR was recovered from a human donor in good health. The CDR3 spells CASSLQGGARLRQPQHF. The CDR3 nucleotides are TGTGCCAGCAGCCTTCAGGGGGGGGCGCGTCTCCGACAGCCCCAGCATTTT.